The rows below give T cell receptor beta chains drawn from one sample of a study of blood T cell repertoires in COVID-19. The table came from immunoSEQ multiplex PCR; TCRdb's copy has only in-frame clones and leaves some out. The sample holds about 140,000 clones, about 78% seen once. Material for sequencing was peripheral blood. These receptors all come from a man aged 55 to 70 who had recovered from COVID-19. CDR3s include the opening cysteine and the closing phenylalanine or tryptophan. D genes are given only for firm matches. Only some rows state a clone size, as once, few, many or a class for expanded clones.

clone size,D gene,V gene,J gene,CDR3 protein,CDR3 DNA
-,-,TRBV2,TRBJ2-7,CASSGTVNYEQYF,TGTGCCAGCAGTGGGACAGTCAACTACGAGCAGTACTTC
-,TRBD1,TRBV7-9,TRBJ2-3,CASSFGTGGSTDTQYF,TGTGCCAGCAGCTTTGGGACAGGGGGTAGCACAGATACGCAGTATTTT
few,TRBD2,TRBV5-6,TRBJ2-3,CASSTLAGVTRDTQYF,TGTGCCAGCAGTACGCTAGCGGGGGTCACCCGAGATACGCAGTATTTT
-,TRBD1,TRBV7-2,TRBJ2-7,CASSQRTGDYEQYF,TGTGCCAGCAGCCAAAGGACAGGGGACTACGAGCAGTACTTC
-,TRBD2,TRBV9,TRBJ2-7,CASSIGLAGGSSHYEQYF,TGTGCCAGCAGCATCGGACTAGCGGGGGGCTCTAGCCATTACGAGCAGTACTTC
-,-,TRBV28,TRBJ2-4,CASSLYGRAFQYF,TGTGCCAGCAGTTTATATGGGCGGGCCTTTCAGTACTTC
-,TRBD2,TRBV5-1,TRBJ2-5,CASSSPGTRYRETQYF,TGCGCCAGCAGCTCTCCCGGGACTAGGTATCGAGAGACCCAGTACTTC
-,TRBD2,TRBV30,TRBJ2-3,CAWSSHTGGTDTQYF,TGTGCCTGGAGCTCGCATACGGGGGGGACAGATACGCAGTATTTT
-,TRBD1,TRBV9,TRBJ2-5,CASSSTGKETQYF,TGTGCCAGCAGCTCGACAGGGAAGGAGACCCAGTACTTC
-,TRBD2,TRBV5-1,TRBJ2-2,CASSALAGGNTGELFF,TGCGCCAGCAGCGCCCTAGCGGGGGGGAACACCGGGGAGCTGTTTTTT
-,TRBD2,TRBV5-4,TRBJ2-1,CASSPRSGRRAEQFF,TGTGCCAGCAGCCCTCGATCCGGGAGGAGGGCTGAGCAGTTCTTC
-,-,TRBV19,TRBJ2-5,CASSWQETQYF,TGTGCCAGTAGTTGGCAGGAGACCCAGTACTTC
once,-,TRBV20-1,TRBJ2-3,CSASVGTLTQYF,TGCAGTGCTAGTGTGGGGACTCTTACGCAGTATTTT
-,TRBD1,TRBV15,TRBJ1-2,CATSRVGTGANYGYTF,TGTGCCACCAGCAGAGTGGGGACAGGGGCAAACTATGGCTACACCTTC
-,-,TRBV25-1,TRBJ2-1,CASSAPTRAAGHEQFF,TGTGCCAGCAGTGCCCCCACCCGGGCTGCGGGTCATGAGCAGTTCTTC
-,TRBD1,TRBV19,TRBJ1-1,CASRITGVHEAFF,TGTGCCAGTAGAATCACAGGGGTTCATGAAGCTTTCTTT
-,TRBD1,TRBV19,TRBJ1-2,CASRGQNYGYTF,TGTGCCAGTAGGGGACAGAACTATGGCTACACCTTC
-,-,TRBV7-2,TRBJ2-1,CASSLARANEQFF,TGTGCCAGCAGCTTAGCCAGGGCCAATGAGCAGTTCTTC
-,-,TRBV7-3,TRBJ1-1,CASSPGTGGTEAFF,TGTGCCAGCAGCCCCGGGACGGGAGGCACTGAAGCTTTCTTT
-,TRBD1,TRBV30,TRBJ1-4,CAWAPGTGNEKLFF,TGTGCCTGGGCCCCCGGGACAGGGAACGAAAAACTGTTTTTT
once,-,TRBV6-2/TRBV6-3,TRBJ2-7,CASTPGQSYEQYF,TGTGCCAGCACCCCCGGACAGTCCTACGAGCAGTACTTC
-,-,TRBV6-5,TRBJ2-1,CASTRGASYNEQFF,TGTGCCAGCACCCGGGGGGCCTCCTACAATGAGCAGTTCTTC